This T cell receptor beta chain was sequenced in a study of siplizumab effects on memory and regulatory T cells. For the study at large: Paired mixed lymphocyte reaction conditions consisted of siplizumab at around 1 ug/mL or no drug. Findings and caveats of the study: It seemed that naive T cells were more diverse than memory cells and were major contributors to the alloresponse.

As regards this clone: Its antigen is still unknown.

The CDR3 has 16 amino acids. V shed 5 bases and J 2 bases; nucleotides not matched to a gene: 11. Germline V lookup: CDR1 SEHNR, CDR2 FQNEAQ (reference sequence). Method: immunoSEQ multiplex PCR; TCRdb's copy keeps in-frame clones and lacks some. The data show about 19,000 clones, roughly 40% seen once. Mixed lymphocyte reaction cells were cocultured at 37°C for five to seven days. What was sequenced was CFSE-low (dividing) CD4+ T cells sorted from an allogeneic mixed lymphocyte reaction. This clonotype originated in a human donor in good health; the cells came from an allogeneic mixed lymphocyte reaction. Some clones in this sample may be carry-over from other donors' samples. The chain recombines TRBV7-9 with TRBJ2-5, with 7 nucleotides matching TRBD2. DNA for the CDR3: TGTGCCAGCAGCCCTCGGGGGGTCCGACGTCAAGAGACCCAGTACTTC. Its translation: CASSPRGVRRQETQYF.